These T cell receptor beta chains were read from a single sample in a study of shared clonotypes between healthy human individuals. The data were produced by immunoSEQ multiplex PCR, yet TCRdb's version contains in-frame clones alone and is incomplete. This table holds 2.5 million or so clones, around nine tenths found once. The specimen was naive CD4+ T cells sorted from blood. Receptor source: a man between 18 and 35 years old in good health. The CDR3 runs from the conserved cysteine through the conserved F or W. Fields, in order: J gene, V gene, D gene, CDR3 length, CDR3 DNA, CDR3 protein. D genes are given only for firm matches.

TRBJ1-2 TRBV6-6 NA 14 TGTGCCAGCAGTTACTTGAGGGGTAACTATGGCTACACCTTC CASSYLRGNYGYTF
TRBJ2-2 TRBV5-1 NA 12 TGCGCCAGCAGAGAAGACACCGGGGAGCTGTTTTTT CASREDTGELFF
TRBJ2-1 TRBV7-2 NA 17 TGTGCCAGCAGCTTAGCGTCAGGGGCTCTAATCTACAATGAGCAGTTCTTC CASSLASGALIYNEQFF
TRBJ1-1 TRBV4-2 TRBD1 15 TGTGCCAGCGGCAAACCGGGACAGCTGAACACTGAAGCTTTCTTT CASGKPGQLNTEAFF
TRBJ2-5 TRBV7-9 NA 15 TGTGCCAGCAGGCGGCATCATTCCCCCGAGGAGACCCAGTACTTC CASRRHHSPEETQYF
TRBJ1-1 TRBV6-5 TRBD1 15 TGTGCCAGCAGTTACTCGAGACAGGGATTCTCTGAAGCTTTCTTT CASSYSRQGFSEAFF
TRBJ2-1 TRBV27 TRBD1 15 TGTGCCAGCAGGAAATGGACAGGGGTCGCCAATGAGCAGTTCTTC CASRKWTGVANEQFF
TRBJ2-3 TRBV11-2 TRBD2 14 TGTGCCAGCAGCTCTAGCGGGCGCACAGATACGCAGTATTTT CASSSSGRTDTQYF
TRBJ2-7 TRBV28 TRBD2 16 TGTGCCTCTTCTTGGAGGGCTAGCGGGGGCTCCGGGAGGCAGTACTTC CASSWRASGGSGRQYF
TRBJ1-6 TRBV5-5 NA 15 TGTGCCAGCAGCTTAGCGGACAGAAATAATTCACCCCTCCACTTT CASSLADRNNSPLHF